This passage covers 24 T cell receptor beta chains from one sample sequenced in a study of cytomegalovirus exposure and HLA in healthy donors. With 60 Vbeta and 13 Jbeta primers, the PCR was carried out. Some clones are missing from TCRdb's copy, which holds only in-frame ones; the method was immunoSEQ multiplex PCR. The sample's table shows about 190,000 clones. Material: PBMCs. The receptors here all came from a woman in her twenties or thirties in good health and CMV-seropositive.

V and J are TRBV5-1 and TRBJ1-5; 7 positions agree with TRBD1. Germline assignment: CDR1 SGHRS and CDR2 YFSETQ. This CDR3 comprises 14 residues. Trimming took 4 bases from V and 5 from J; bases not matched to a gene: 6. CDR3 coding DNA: TGCGCCAGCAGCCTGACAGGGTCCGATCAGCCCCAGCATTTT. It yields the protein CASSLTGSDQPQHF.

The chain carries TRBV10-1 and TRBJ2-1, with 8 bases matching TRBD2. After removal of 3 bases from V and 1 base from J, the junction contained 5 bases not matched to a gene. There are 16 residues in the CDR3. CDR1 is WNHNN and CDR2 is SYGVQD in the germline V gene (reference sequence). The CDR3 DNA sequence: TGCGCCAGCAGTGATCCTCGGGGGGGGTCCTACAATGAGCAGTTCTTC. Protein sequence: CASSDPRGGSYNEQFF.

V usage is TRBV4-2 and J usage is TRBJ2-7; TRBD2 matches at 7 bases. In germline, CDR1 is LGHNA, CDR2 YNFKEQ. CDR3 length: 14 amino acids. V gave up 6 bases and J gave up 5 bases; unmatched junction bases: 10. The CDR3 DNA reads TGTGCCAGCAGGCCCCGGGGGGACCCCCACGAGCAGTACTTC. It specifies CASRPRGDPHEQYF.

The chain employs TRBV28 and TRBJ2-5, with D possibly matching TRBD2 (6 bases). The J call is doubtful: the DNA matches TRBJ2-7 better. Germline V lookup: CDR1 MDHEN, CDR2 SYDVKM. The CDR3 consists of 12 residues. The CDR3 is CASMEGTYEQYF. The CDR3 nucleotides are TGTGCCAGCATGGAGGGGACCTACGAGCAGTACTTC.

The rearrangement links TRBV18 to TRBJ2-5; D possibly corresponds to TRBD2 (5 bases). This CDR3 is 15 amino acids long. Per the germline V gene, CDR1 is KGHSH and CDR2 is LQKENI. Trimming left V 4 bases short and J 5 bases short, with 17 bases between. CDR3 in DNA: TGTGCCAGCTCACGATTCCCGGGCCGAGGGGAGACCCAGTACTTC. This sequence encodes CASSRFPGRGETQYF. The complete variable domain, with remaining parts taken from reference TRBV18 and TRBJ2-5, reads NAGVMQNPRHLVRRRGQEARLRCSPMKGHSHVYWYRQLPEEGLKFMVYLQKENIIDESGMPKERFSAEFPKEGPSILRIQQVVRGDSAAYFCASSRFPGRGETQYFGPGTRLLVL.

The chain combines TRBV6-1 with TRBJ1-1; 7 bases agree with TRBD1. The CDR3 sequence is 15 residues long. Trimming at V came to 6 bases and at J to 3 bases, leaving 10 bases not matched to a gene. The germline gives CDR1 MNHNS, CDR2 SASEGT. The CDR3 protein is CASREMDRLYTEAFF. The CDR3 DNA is TGTGCCAGCAGGGAGATGGACAGGTTATACACTGAAGCTTTCTTT.

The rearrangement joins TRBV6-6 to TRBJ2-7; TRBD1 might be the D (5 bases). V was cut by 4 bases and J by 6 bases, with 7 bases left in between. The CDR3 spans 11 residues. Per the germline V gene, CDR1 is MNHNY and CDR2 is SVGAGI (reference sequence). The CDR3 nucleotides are TGTGCCAGCAGTTCAGGGTTCGAGCAGTACTTC. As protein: CASSSGFEQYF.

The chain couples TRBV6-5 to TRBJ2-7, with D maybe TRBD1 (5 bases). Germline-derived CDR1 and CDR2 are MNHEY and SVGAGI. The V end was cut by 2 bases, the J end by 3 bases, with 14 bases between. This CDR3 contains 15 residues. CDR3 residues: CASSYTVGRGYEQYF. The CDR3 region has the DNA TGTGCCAGCAGTTACACTGTGGGAAGGGGCTACGAGCAGTACTTC.

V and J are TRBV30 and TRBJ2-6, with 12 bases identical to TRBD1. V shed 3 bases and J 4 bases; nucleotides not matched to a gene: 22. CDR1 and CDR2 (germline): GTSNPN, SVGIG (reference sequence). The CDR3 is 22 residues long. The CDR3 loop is CAWSRAGTGGFHLISGANVLTF. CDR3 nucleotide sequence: TGTGCCTGGAGCCGGGCCGGGACAGGGGGCTTTCACCTGATTTCGGGGGCCAACGTCCTGACTTTC.

CDR3 coding DNA: TGTGCCAGCAGCAAGACAGCGAACACTGAAGCTTTCTTT. As protein: CASSKTANTEAFF. This chain connects TRBV21-1 to TRBJ1-1; the listed D gene, TRBD1, was not tested against the DNA. TRBV21-1 is deemed a pseudogene. This CDR3 has 13 amino acids.

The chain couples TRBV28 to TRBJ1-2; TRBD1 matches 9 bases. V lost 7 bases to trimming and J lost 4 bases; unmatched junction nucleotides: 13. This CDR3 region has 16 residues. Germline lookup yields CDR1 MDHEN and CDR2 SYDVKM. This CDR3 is CASTDLNRGRGYGYTF. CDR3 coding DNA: TGTGCCAGCACCGACCTTAACAGGGGGCGAGGCTATGGCTACACCTTC.

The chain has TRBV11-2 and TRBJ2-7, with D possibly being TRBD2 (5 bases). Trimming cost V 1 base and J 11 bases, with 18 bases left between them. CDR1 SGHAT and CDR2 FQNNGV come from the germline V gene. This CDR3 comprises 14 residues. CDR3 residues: CASSLAVWSKEEYF. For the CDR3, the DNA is TGTGCCAGCAGCTTAGCGGTGTGGAGTAAGGAGGAGTACTTC. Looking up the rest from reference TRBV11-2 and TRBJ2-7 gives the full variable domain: EAGVAQSPRYKIIEKRQSVAFWCNPISGHATLYWYQQILGQGPKLLIQFQNNGVVDDSQLPKDRFSAERLKGVDSTLKIQPAKLEDSAVYLCASSLAVWSKEEYFGPGTRLTVT.

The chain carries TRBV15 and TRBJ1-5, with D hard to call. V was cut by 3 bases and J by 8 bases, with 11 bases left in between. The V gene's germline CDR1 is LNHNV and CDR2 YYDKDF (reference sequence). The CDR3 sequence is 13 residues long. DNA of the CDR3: TGTGCCACCAGCAGGCCCACGGGTAAGCCCCAGCATTTT. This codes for CATSRPTGKPQHF.

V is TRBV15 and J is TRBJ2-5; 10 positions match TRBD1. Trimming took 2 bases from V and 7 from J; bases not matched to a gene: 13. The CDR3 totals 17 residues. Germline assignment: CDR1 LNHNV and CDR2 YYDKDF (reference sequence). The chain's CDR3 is CATSRYAGTGDEATQYF. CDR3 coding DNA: TGTGCCACCAGCAGATACGCCGGGACAGGGGACGAGGCGACCCAGTACTTC. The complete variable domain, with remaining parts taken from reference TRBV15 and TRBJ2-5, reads DAMVIQNPRYQVTQFGKPVTLSCSQTLNHNVMYWYQQKSSQAPKLLFHYYDKDFNNEADTPDNFQSRRPNTSFCFLDIRSPGLGDTAMYLCATSRYAGTGDEATQYFGPGTRLLVL.

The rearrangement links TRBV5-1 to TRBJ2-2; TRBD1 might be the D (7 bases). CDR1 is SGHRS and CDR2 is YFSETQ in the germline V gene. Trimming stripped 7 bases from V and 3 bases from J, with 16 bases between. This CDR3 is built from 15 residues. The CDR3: CASGSGGTHTGELFF. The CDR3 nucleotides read TGCGCCAGCGGCTCAGGGGGGACCCACACCGGGGAGCTGTTTTTT.

CDR3 bases: TGTGCCAGCTCACCACTCCGGTTACCAGATACGCAGTATTTT. Translation: CASSPLRLPDTQYF. This rearrangement joins TRBV18 to TRBJ2-3; D not certain. V shed 1 base and J shed 4 bases, with 9 bases lying between them. Germline CDR1 reads KGHSH; CDR2 reads LQKENI. There are 14 residues in the CDR3.

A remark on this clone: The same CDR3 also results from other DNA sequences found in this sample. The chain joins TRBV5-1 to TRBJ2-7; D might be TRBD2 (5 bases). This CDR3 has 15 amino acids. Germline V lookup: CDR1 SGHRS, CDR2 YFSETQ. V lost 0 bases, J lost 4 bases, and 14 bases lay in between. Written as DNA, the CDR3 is TGCGCCAGCAGCTTGGCTCTAGCAGGATCATACGAGCAGTACTTC. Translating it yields CASSLALAGSYEQYF. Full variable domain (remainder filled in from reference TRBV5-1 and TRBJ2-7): KAGVTQTPRYLIKTRGQQVTLSCSPISGHRSVSWYQQTPGQGLQFLFEYFSETQRNKGNFPGRFSGRQFSNSRSEMNVSTLELGDSALYLCASSLALAGSYEQYFGPGTRLTVT.

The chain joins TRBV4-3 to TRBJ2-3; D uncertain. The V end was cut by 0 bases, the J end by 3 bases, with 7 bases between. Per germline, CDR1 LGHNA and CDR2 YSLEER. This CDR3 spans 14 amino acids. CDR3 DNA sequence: TGCGCCAGCAGCCAAGATGGGCAGACAGATACGCAGTATTTT. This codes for CASSQDGQTDTQYF.

CDR3 sequence: CASSFTGDLGRTQYF. As DNA, the CDR3 is TGTGCCAGCAGCTTTACGGGGGACCTGGGACGGACCCAGTACTTC. The chain uses TRBV7-2 and TRBJ2-5; D may be TRBD2 (6 bases). The ends were cut back, 3 bases at V and 7 bases at J, with 18 bases in the middle. The CDR3 contains 15 residues. Per the germline V gene, CDR1 is SGHTA and CDR2 is FQGNSA.

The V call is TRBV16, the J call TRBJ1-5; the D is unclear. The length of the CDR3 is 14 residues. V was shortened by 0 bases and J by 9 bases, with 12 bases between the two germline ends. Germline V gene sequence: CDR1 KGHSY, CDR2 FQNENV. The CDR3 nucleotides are TGTGCCAGCAGCCAATCTGGGAGGCCGGGGCCCCAGCATTTT. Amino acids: CASSQSGRPGPQHF.

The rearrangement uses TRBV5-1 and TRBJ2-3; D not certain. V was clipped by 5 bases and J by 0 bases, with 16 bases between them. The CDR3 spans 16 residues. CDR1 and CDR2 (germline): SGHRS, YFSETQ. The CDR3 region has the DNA TGCGCCAGCAGGACCGCAGCGAAATCTAGCACAGATACGCAGTATTTT. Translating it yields CASRTAAKSSTDTQYF.

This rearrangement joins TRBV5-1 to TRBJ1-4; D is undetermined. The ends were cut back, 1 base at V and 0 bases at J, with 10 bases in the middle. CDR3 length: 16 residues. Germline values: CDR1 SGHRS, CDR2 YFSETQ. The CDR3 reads CASSLSDFATNEKLFF. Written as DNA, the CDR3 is TGCGCCAGCAGCTTGAGTGACTTTGCAACTAATGAAAAACTGTTTTTT.

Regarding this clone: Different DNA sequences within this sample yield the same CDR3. CDR3 nucleotide sequence: TGTGCCAGCAGTAAGACAGCATTCACAGATACGCAGTATTTT. Encoded protein: CASSKTAFTDTQYF. The chain is built from TRBV25-1 and TRBJ2-3; a weak D match, TRBD1 (5 bases). Germline V CDR1 and CDR2: MGHDK, SYGVNS. The ends were cut back, 5 bases at V and 2 bases at J, with 11 bases in the middle. CDR3 length: 14 residues.

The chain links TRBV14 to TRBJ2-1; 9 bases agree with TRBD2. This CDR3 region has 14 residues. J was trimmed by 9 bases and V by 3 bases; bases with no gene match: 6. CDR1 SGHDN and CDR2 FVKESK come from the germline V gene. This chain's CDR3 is CASSHSGRSGEQFF. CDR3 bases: TGTGCCAGCAGCCATAGCGGGAGAAGTGGTGAGCAGTTCTTC.